The 15 T cell receptor beta chains in this list originate from one sample, sequenced in a study of cytomegalovirus exposure and HLA in healthy donors. This PCR relied on a set of 60 Vbeta primers and 13 Jbeta primers. The method was immunoSEQ multiplex PCR; TCRdb's version includes in-frame clones alone and lacks a portion of them. The sample holds around 200,000 clones, 86% seen once. Source material: PBMCs. Receptors were obtained from a woman aged 30 to 39 in good health and CMV-seronegative.

The CDR3 DNA reads TGCGCCAGCAGCTTGGGAGGAGACCCAGATACGCAGTATTTT. This gives the protein CASSLGGDPDTQYF. The J gene is TRBJ2-3, the V gene TRBV5-1; D ambiguous. V shed 0 bases and J shed 4 bases, with 9 bases lying between them. CDR3 length: 14 residues. Germline V gene lookup returns CDR1 SGHRS and CDR2 YFSETQ.

This chain links TRBV28 with TRBJ2-7; 10 nucleotides align to TRBD2. Germline-derived CDR1 and CDR2 are MDHEN and SYDVKM. The V and J ends lost 9 bases and 2 bases, in that order; junction bases with no gene match: 4. The length of the CDR3 is 13 residues. The CDR3 protein is CARRLAGTYEQYF. CDR3 nucleotide sequence: TGTGCCAGACGACTAGCGGGCACCTACGAGCAGTACTTC.

This clone appeared once. This sequence joins TRBV7-9 and TRBJ1-2, with D maybe TRBD1 (6 bases). The CDR3 is made up of 14 amino acids. The germline CDR1 and CDR2 sequences are SEHNR and FQNEAQ (reference sequence). Trimming stripped 1 base from V and 7 bases from J, with 13 bases between. CDR3 amino acids: CASSLVGDTVGYTF. The CDR3 nucleotides are TGTGCCAGCAGCTTAGTTGGGGACACGGTTGGCTACACCTTC. Filled out from reference TRBV7-9 and TRBJ1-2, the complete variable domain reads DTGVSQNPRHKITKRGQNVTFRCDPISEHNRLYWYRQTLGQGPEFLTYFQNEAQLEKSRLLSDRFSAERPKGSFSTLEIQRTEQGDSAMYLCASSLVGDTVGYTFGSGTRLTVV.

This chain connects TRBV27 to TRBJ2-2; 8 nucleotides align to TRBD1. This CDR3 has 15 residues. From germline, CDR1 is MNHEY and CDR2 SMNVEV (reference sequence). Germline trimming cut 5 bases from V and 2 bases from J; bases unmatched to any gene: 4. In DNA form, the CDR3 reads TGTGCCAGCAGTATCAGGGGGCGAAACACCGGGGAGCTGTTTTTT. As protein: CASSIRGRNTGELFF.

The chain is built from TRBV11-2 and TRBJ2-3; 14 nucleotides line up with TRBD2. After removal of 5 bases from V and 0 bases from J, the junction contained 10 bases not matched to a gene. Germline CDR1 and CDR2: SGHAT and FQNNGV. This CDR3 spans 19 amino acids. The CDR3 here is CASSRRPGLAGESTDTQYF. The DNA of the CDR3 is TGTGCCAGCAGCAGACGCCCGGGACTAGCGGGGGAAAGCACAGATACGCAGTATTTT. Together with reference TRBV11-2 and TRBJ2-3, the CDR3 gives the full variable domain: EAGVAQSPRYKIIEKRQSVAFWCNPISGHATLYWYQQILGQGPKLLIQFQNNGVVDDSQLPKDRFSAERLKGVDSTLKIQPAKLEDSAVYLCASSRRPGLAGESTDTQYFGPGTRLTVL.

This clone was recorded only once. The V call is TRBV18, the J call TRBJ2-5; tentatively, D is TRBD2 (6 bases). Looked up from germline, CDR1 is KGHSH and CDR2 is LQKENI. The CDR3 spans 15 residues. Trimming removed 4 bases at V and 7 bases at J, with 19 bases between. Here the CDR3 DNA reads TGTGCCAGCTCACATAACGACGGGTTCGGGGGGACCCAGTACTTC. Protein: CASSHNDGFGGTQYF.

This clone was detected a few times. The gene calls are TRBV7-9 and TRBJ2-5, with D perhaps matching TRBD1 (6 bases). This CDR3 spans 18 amino acids. The V and J ends lost 1 base and 5 bases respectively, with 23 bases between them. Germline V lookup: CDR1 SEHNR, CDR2 FQNEAQ (reference sequence). CDR3 coding DNA: TGTGCCAGCAGCTTAGGGATCTACACGGCAGGGGCCCGGGAGACCCAGTACTTC. Residues: CASSLGIYTAGARETQYF.

The chain employs TRBV29-1 and TRBJ2-1; D gene ambiguous. Looked up from germline, CDR1 is SQVTM and CDR2 is ANQGSEA. The V and J ends lost 3 bases and 5 bases respectively, with 11 bases between them. The CDR3 consists of 13 residues. The CDR3 nucleotides read TGCAGCGTTGACCTCGTCCGTAACAATGAGCAGTTCTTC. Protein product: CSVDLVRNNEQFF.

The chain recombines TRBV5-1 with TRBJ2-1; 10 bases match TRBD1. The CDR3 runs to 15 residues. The V gene's germline CDR1 is SGHRS and CDR2 YFSETQ. The J segment lost 7 bases and the V segment lost 7 bases, leaving 11 bases of the junction unmatched. The CDR3 sequence is CASYSRQGARNEQFF. The DNA of the CDR3 is TGCGCCAGCTACTCCAGACAGGGGGCACGTAATGAGCAGTTCTTC.

The genes are TRBV7-9 and TRBJ2-1; 7 bases map to TRBD2. V shed 6 bases, J shed 0 bases, and the junction held 5 bases outside the gene matches. The CDR3 has 15 residues. CDR1 and CDR2 from the germline V gene are SEHNR and FQNEAQ (reference sequence). The DNA for the CDR3 is TGTGCCAGCAGGCCCCTAGCGGACTCCTACAATGAGCAGTTCTTC. Translating it yields CASRPLADSYNEQFF.

This chain links TRBV6-1 with TRBJ2-3; 9 nucleotides match TRBD2. Germline CDR1 MNHNS, CDR2 SASEGT. There are 19 residues in the CDR3. The J segment lost 0 bases and the V segment lost 1 base, leaving 11 bases of the junction unmatched. The CDR3 sequence is CASSEGVAGATSSTDTQYF. CDR3 nucleotides: TGTGCCAGCAGTGAAGGGGTAGCGGGGGCAACTTCTAGCACAGATACGCAGTATTTT.

V usage is TRBV28 and J usage is TRBJ1-5, with 8 bases matching TRBD1. Trimming took 6 bases from V and 7 from J; bases not matched to a gene: 8. This CDR3 is 14 amino acids long. Looked up from germline, CDR1 is MDHEN and CDR2 is SYDVKM. CDR3 in amino acids: CASRDRVGPQPQHF. DNA for the CDR3: TGTGCCAGCAGGGACAGGGTCGGGCCCCAGCCCCAGCATTTT.

V gene TRBV7-2 combines with J gene TRBJ2-5; D is undetermined. V lost 1 base to trimming and J lost 5 bases, with 8 bases between them. CDR3 length: 13 residues. CDR1 is SGHTA, CDR2 FQGNSA, per germline. This CDR3 reads CASSLVSWETQYF. The CDR3 bases are TGTGCCAGCAGCTTAGTTAGCTGGGAGACCCAGTACTTC.

The V gene is TRBV28, the J gene TRBJ2-7; TRBD1 might be the D (6 bases). CDR3 length equals 13 residues. In germline, CDR1 is MDHEN, CDR2 SYDVKM. V lost 6 bases, J lost 2 bases, and 11 bases lay in between. The CDR3 bases are TGTGCCAGCAGACGGGACACCACCTACGAGCAGTACTTC. This encodes CASRRDTTYEQYF.

Remarks on this clone: The same CDR3 is also encoded by other DNA sequences in this sample. V is TRBV28 and J is TRBJ2-4; D is undetermined. The V and J ends lost 6 bases and 0 bases respectively, with 15 bases between them. The germline V gene has CDR1 MDHEN and CDR2 SYDVKM. This CDR3 comprises 16 residues. Here the CDR3 DNA reads TGTGCCAGCAGCAACAGTGGGTTCCTAGCCAAAAACATTCAGTACTTC. Encoded protein: CASSNSGFLAKNIQYF.